This T cell receptor (beta chain) was identified in a study of T cells during gluten challenge in celiac disease (dated by TCRdb to the late 2010s). Notes on the research overall: Paired single-cell TCR sequencing was carried out for several challenge participants in whom a significant rise in HLA-DQ:gluten tetramer-binding T cells was shown. During the challenge, blood was drawn at baseline, day 6 and day 14, while duodenal biopsies were taken at baseline and day 14. On the Illumina MiSeq, single-cell libraries were sequenced paired-end 250 bp and bulk libraries were sequenced paired-end 300 bp. Findings and caveats that apply to the study as a whole: Across six or seven patients, roughly 12-44% of single-cell TCR-alpha/beta clonotypes at the latest time point were also present at baseline; bulk data gave about 51-55%. On day 6, circulating gluten-specific T cells had a lower sample-corrected Shannon diversity, showing that clonal expansion increased. Gluten-specific T cells in the circulation reached a peak on day 6, and the day-6 repertoire appeared to be made up largely of expanded preexisting memory clonotypes.

Blood cells were gated as tetramer-binding CD4+ effector-memory gut-homing T cells: CD3+, CD45RA-, CD62L-, integrin beta7+, with lineage markers excluded. Treated celiac disease patients on a gluten-free diet underwent a 14-day oral dietary gluten challenge to study recall of gluten-specific T cells. Sorting was performed on an Aria II cell sorter as single cells, and bulk sorting was additionally performed when tetramer-positive cells were relatively numerous. Peripheral blood mononuclear cells were isolated by Ficoll density gradient centrifugation and cryopreserved before staining. Thawed cells were stained with a pool of PE-conjugated HLA-DQ:gluten tetramers presenting immunodominant gluten epitopes before sorting of tetramer-binding CD4+ T cells. Blood samples underwent tetramer-based enrichment after HLA-DQ:gluten tetramer staining. The CDR3 starts with the cysteine, ends with the phenylalanine, and has 19 residues. The read is trimmed to its CDR3 DNA, 57 bases read in frame from base 1. V is shortened by 1 base, J by 2 bases, and the region joining them spans 25 bases. From the germline V gene, CDR1 is SGHRS and CDR2 is YFSETQ.

This clonotype was detected only a few times. There are no base qualities to consult, and no much larger clone falls within one base. The library was prepared using single-cell sequencing. The run used an Illumina MiSeq. Three nested PCRs with multiplexed primers covering all TRA and TRB V genes were used to amplify paired single-cell TCR-alpha and TCR-beta sequences. Under the source paper's analysis protocol: Selected pRESTO steps were used to preprocess reads, and IMGT/HighV-QUEST was used to assign V, D, J genes and CDR3 junctions. Single cells were retained only when identified as valid singletons with at most three chains, each chain being supported by 100 or more reads. Clonotypes were defined by identical paired TCR-alpha/beta nucleotide sequences, and cross-patient sharing of only around 0.2% indicated negligible cross-contamination. In samples with more than 20 cells, repertoire diversity was estimated using an undersampling-corrected Shannon index. Clones were called with MiXCR by TCRdb after fastp trimmed the public reads at Q25, and only in-frame beta chains were retained. Rows with one shared CDR3 protein collapse into an entry with the most common genes and DNA. V and J calls and clone size were set by TCRdb, not the authors. The sample has 200 to 300 distinct CDR3 sequences on record, 30% to 40% of them singletons. The ten most abundant clones make up around half of the sample.

The V gene is TRBV5-1 and the J gene is TRBJ2-7, with the identity of the D gene unclear. The sequenced sample was gluten-specific CD4+ T cells sorted from blood using tetramers, obtained at baseline or on day 6, 14 or 28 of gluten challenge (not recorded which). This receptor was identified in a female donor with celiac disease. The CDR3: CASSLLLTSPGSFAYEQYF. Read as DNA, the sequence is TGCGCCAGCAGCTTGTTGTTAACGTCGCCTGGATCGTTTGCCTACGAGCAGTACTTC.